This is a list of T cell receptor beta chains from one sample in a study of shared clonotypes between healthy human individuals. Sequenced by immunoSEQ multiplex PCR; TCRdb stores in-frame clones only, minus some. The repertoire includes millions of clones, more than 90% of them detected once, and around 0.14% sits in the top ten. Sequencing input: naive CD4+ T cells sorted from blood. These receptors all come from a young man in good health. Both conserved end residues are part of each CDR3. A D gene is named only where the DNA matches it firmly. A clone size is listed for some rows: how often the clone was seen (once, few, many), or a class if it is expanded.

CDR3 length: 14; V gene: TRBV19; D gene: NA; J gene: TRBJ1-1; clone size: NA; CDR3 protein: CASTHERQTSRAFF; CDR3 DNA: TGTGCCAGTACACACGAACGACAGACCTCTAGAGCTTTCTTT
CDR3 length: 16; V gene: TRBV9; D gene: NA; J gene: TRBJ2-1; clone size: once; CDR3 protein: CASSVPGTGSYNEQFF; CDR3 DNA: TGTGCCAGCAGCGTCCCCGGGACGGGCTCCTACAATGAGCAGTTCTTC
CDR3 length: 15; V gene: TRBV12-5; D gene: NA; J gene: TRBJ2-7; clone size: NA; CDR3 protein: CASGLQPQEGYEQYF; CDR3 DNA: TGTGCTAGTGGTTTGCAGCCCCAGGAAGGCTACGAGCAGTACTTC
CDR3 length: 15; V gene: TRBV6-5; D gene: TRBD1; J gene: TRBJ1-2; clone size: NA; CDR3 protein: CASSYSQGANYGYTF; CDR3 DNA: TGTGCCAGCAGTTACTCCCAGGGGGCCAACTATGGCTACACCTTC
CDR3 length: 17; V gene: TRBV30; D gene: TRBD1; J gene: TRBJ2-6; clone size: NA; CDR3 protein: CAWMRDRRFSGANVLTF; CDR3 DNA: TGTGCCTGGATGCGGGACAGGAGATTCTCTGGGGCCAACGTCCTGACTTTC
CDR3 length: 11; V gene: TRBV19; D gene: NA; J gene: TRBJ2-7; clone size: NA; CDR3 protein: CASSPPYEQYF; CDR3 DNA: TGTGCCAGTAGTCCCCCCTACGAGCAGTACTTC
CDR3 length: 14; V gene: TRBV5-4; D gene: NA; J gene: TRBJ1-1; clone size: NA; CDR3 protein: CASSPGELSTEAFF; CDR3 DNA: TGTGCCAGCAGCCCAGGGGAGTTGAGCACTGAAGCTTTCTTT
CDR3 length: 14; V gene: TRBV5-4; D gene: NA; J gene: TRBJ2-1; clone size: NA; CDR3 protein: CASSLEVEFNEQFF; CDR3 DNA: TGTGCCAGCAGCTTGGAGGTAGAGTTCAATGAGCAGTTCTTC
CDR3 length: 16; V gene: TRBV5-4; D gene: NA; J gene: TRBJ1-6; clone size: NA; CDR3 protein: CASSFGPSLENSPLHF; CDR3 DNA: TGTGCCAGCAGCTTTGGCCCATCTTTAGAGAATTCACCCCTCCACTTT
CDR3 length: 13; V gene: TRBV7-9; D gene: TRBD1; J gene: TRBJ2-3; clone size: NA; CDR3 protein: CASSPTGADTQYF; CDR3 DNA: TGTGCCAGCAGCCCAACAGGGGCCGATACGCAGTATTTT
CDR3 length: 15; V gene: TRBV9; D gene: TRBD2; J gene: TRBJ2-3; clone size: NA; CDR3 protein: CASSVVSGGPDTQYF; CDR3 DNA: TGTGCCAGCAGCGTAGTTAGCGGGGGACCCGATACGCAGTATTTT
CDR3 length: 14; V gene: TRBV6-6; D gene: NA; J gene: TRBJ2-7; clone size: NA; CDR3 protein: CASSYSGEEGKFHF; CDR3 DNA: TGTGCCAGCAGTTACTCGGGGGAGGAGGGGAAGTTTCACTTC
CDR3 length: 12; V gene: TRBV2; D gene: TRBD2; J gene: TRBJ2-1; clone size: NA; CDR3 protein: CASSREGDEQFF; CDR3 DNA: TGTGCCAGCAGCCGGGAGGGGGATGAGCAGTTCTTC
CDR3 length: 13; V gene: TRBV6-5; D gene: NA; J gene: TRBJ1-4; clone size: NA; CDR3 protein: CASSRTQGEKLFF; CDR3 DNA: TGTGCCAGTTCCAGGACGCAGGGTGAAAAACTGTTTTTT
CDR3 length: 16; V gene: TRBV18; D gene: NA; J gene: TRBJ1-6; clone size: NA; CDR3 protein: CASSRPSAGIHSPLHF; CDR3 DNA: TGTGCCAGCTCACGCCCGTCCGCAGGGATCCATTCACCCCTCCACTTT
CDR3 length: 11; V gene: TRBV11-1; D gene: NA; J gene: TRBJ1-1; clone size: NA; CDR3 protein: CASSPQLGAFF; CDR3 DNA: TGTGCCAGCAGCCCACAGCTAGGAGCTTTCTTT
CDR3 length: 16; V gene: TRBV7-9; D gene: NA; J gene: TRBJ2-7; clone size: NA; CDR3 protein: CASTPKGRLRSYEQYF; CDR3 DNA: TGTGCCAGCACCCCCAAGGGTCGGCTCCGCTCCTACGAGCAGTACTTC
CDR3 length: 15; V gene: TRBV6-4; D gene: NA; J gene: TRBJ1-6; clone size: NA; CDR3 protein: CASSSGFGEGSPLHF; CDR3 DNA: TGTGCCAGCAGTTCAGGGTTCGGAGAAGGTTCACCCCTCCACTTT
CDR3 length: 16; V gene: TRBV2; D gene: TRBD1; J gene: TRBJ2-7; clone size: NA; CDR3 protein: CASSPNPAGGTYEQYF; CDR3 DNA: TGTGCCAGCAGCCCGAACCCGGCAGGGGGCACTTACGAGCAGTACTTC
CDR3 length: 17; V gene: TRBV7-8; D gene: TRBD2; J gene: TRBJ2-5; clone size: NA; CDR3 protein: CASSLERARGGQETQYF; CDR3 DNA: TGTGCCAGCAGCTTAGAACGAGCGCGGGGGGGCCAAGAGACCCAGTACTTC
CDR3 length: 16; V gene: TRBV18; D gene: NA; J gene: TRBJ2-1; clone size: NA; CDR3 protein: CASRKSTAGVYNEQFF; CDR3 DNA: TGTGCCAGCCGTAAATCGACAGCGGGCGTGTACAATGAGCAGTTCTTC
CDR3 length: 13; V gene: TRBV30; D gene: TRBD1; J gene: TRBJ2-5; clone size: NA; CDR3 protein: CAWGTGGRETQYF; CDR3 DNA: TGTGCCTGGGGAACAGGGGGTAGGGAGACCCAGTACTTC
CDR3 length: 13; V gene: TRBV7-9; D gene: NA; J gene: TRBJ1-2; clone size: NA; CDR3 protein: CASSLLGGDGYTF; CDR3 DNA: TGTGCCAGCAGCCTTCTCGGGGGGGATGGCTACACCTTC
CDR3 length: 14; V gene: TRBV10-1; D gene: TRBD1; J gene: TRBJ2-1; clone size: NA; CDR3 protein: CASSRDRQVNEQFF; CDR3 DNA: TGCGCCAGCAGTCGGGACAGGCAGGTCAATGAGCAGTTCTTC
CDR3 length: 14; V gene: TRBV2; D gene: TRBD2; J gene: TRBJ2-5; clone size: NA; CDR3 protein: CASRGAGGRETQYF; CDR3 DNA: TGTGCCAGCAGGGGCGCGGGGGGCAGGGAGACCCAGTACTTC
CDR3 length: 14; V gene: TRBV28; D gene: TRBD1; J gene: TRBJ1-4; clone size: NA; CDR3 protein: CASSPGTGSEKLFF; CDR3 DNA: TGTGCCAGCAGTCCGGGGACAGGGAGTGAAAAACTGTTTTTT
CDR3 length: 15; V gene: TRBV18; D gene: TRBD1; J gene: TRBJ1-3; clone size: NA; CDR3 protein: CASSPGTGVGNTIYF; CDR3 DNA: TGTGCCAGCTCACCAGGGACAGGGGTCGGAAACACCATATATTTT
CDR3 length: 15; V gene: TRBV7-9; D gene: TRBD1; J gene: TRBJ2-7; clone size: NA; CDR3 protein: CASSLGQGAPSEQYF; CDR3 DNA: TGTGCCAGCAGCCTAGGGCAGGGGGCTCCTAGCGAGCAGTACTTC
CDR3 length: 15; V gene: TRBV7-9; D gene: NA; J gene: TRBJ2-7; clone size: NA; CDR3 protein: CASSLRGPTGYEQYF; CDR3 DNA: TGTGCCAGCAGCTTAAGGGGCCCTACCGGCTACGAGCAGTACTTC
CDR3 length: 16; V gene: TRBV19; D gene: NA; J gene: TRBJ2-4; clone size: NA; CDR3 protein: CASSQRGKGAKNIQYF; CDR3 DNA: TGTGCCAGTAGTCAGAGGGGTAAGGGGGCCAAAAACATTCAGTACTTC
CDR3 length: 15; V gene: TRBV19; D gene: NA; J gene: TRBJ1-1; clone size: NA; CDR3 protein: CATRGLSGLNTEAFF; CDR3 DNA: TGTGCCACTAGGGGCTTATCGGGGCTGAACACTGAAGCTTTCTTT
CDR3 length: 13; V gene: TRBV10-1; D gene: NA; J gene: TRBJ2-1; clone size: NA; CDR3 protein: CASSGRGYNEQFF; CDR3 DNA: TGCGCCAGCTCGGGGCGGGGCTACAATGAGCAGTTCTTC
CDR3 length: 15; V gene: TRBV6-6; D gene: NA; J gene: TRBJ2-1; clone size: once; CDR3 protein: CASSKQQTSYNEQFF; CDR3 DNA: TGTGCCAGCAGTAAACAGCAAACCTCCTACAATGAGCAGTTCTTC
CDR3 length: 14; V gene: TRBV5-6; D gene: TRBD1; J gene: TRBJ2-7; clone size: NA; CDR3 protein: CASSSDRGYNEQYF; CDR3 DNA: TGTGCCAGCAGCTCGGACAGGGGGTACAACGAGCAGTACTTC
CDR3 length: 13; V gene: TRBV10-3; D gene: NA; J gene: TRBJ2-5; clone size: NA; CDR3 protein: CAAGGGEVETQYF; CDR3 DNA: TGTGCCGCAGGTGGGGGAGAAGTGGAGACCCAGTACTTC
CDR3 length: 17; V gene: TRBV4-1; D gene: NA; J gene: TRBJ2-3; clone size: NA; CDR3 protein: CASSQDGSVLPPDTQYF; CDR3 DNA: TGCGCCAGCAGCCAAGATGGAAGCGTCCTACCCCCGGATACGCAGTATTTT
CDR3 length: 15; V gene: TRBV5-5; D gene: NA; J gene: TRBJ1-4; clone size: NA; CDR3 protein: CASSLVYISNEKLFF; CDR3 DNA: TGTGCCAGCAGCTTGGTGTACATTTCAAATGAAAAACTGTTTTTT
CDR3 length: 15; V gene: TRBV18; D gene: NA; J gene: TRBJ1-1; clone size: NA; CDR3 protein: CASSQHGGANTEAFF; CDR3 DNA: TGTGCCAGCTCCCAACACGGGGGGGCGAACACTGAAGCTTTCTTT
CDR3 length: 13; V gene: TRBV11-2; D gene: NA; J gene: TRBJ1-1; clone size: NA; CDR3 protein: CASSLTLRTEAFF; CDR3 DNA: TGTGCCAGCAGCTTAACTCTTAGGACTGAAGCTTTCTTT
CDR3 length: 15; V gene: TRBV7-2; D gene: NA; J gene: TRBJ2-3; clone size: NA; CDR3 protein: CASSLRGRLTDTQYF; CDR3 DNA: TGTGCCAGCAGCTTACGGGGCAGACTCACAGATACGCAGTATTTT
CDR3 length: 14; V gene: TRBV9; D gene: NA; J gene: TRBJ1-1; clone size: NA; CDR3 protein: CASSNSHMNTEAFF; CDR3 DNA: TGTGCCAGCAGCAATAGCCACATGAACACTGAAGCTTTCTTT
CDR3 length: 13; V gene: TRBV28; D gene: NA; J gene: TRBJ1-2; clone size: NA; CDR3 protein: CASRPTANYGYTF; CDR3 DNA: TGTGCCAGCAGACCGACGGCTAACTATGGCTACACCTTC
CDR3 length: 15; V gene: TRBV19; D gene: TRBD1; J gene: TRBJ1-5; clone size: NA; CDR3 protein: CASQMGQGAYQPQHF; CDR3 DNA: TGTGCCAGCCAAATGGGACAGGGGGCTTACCAGCCCCAGCATTTT